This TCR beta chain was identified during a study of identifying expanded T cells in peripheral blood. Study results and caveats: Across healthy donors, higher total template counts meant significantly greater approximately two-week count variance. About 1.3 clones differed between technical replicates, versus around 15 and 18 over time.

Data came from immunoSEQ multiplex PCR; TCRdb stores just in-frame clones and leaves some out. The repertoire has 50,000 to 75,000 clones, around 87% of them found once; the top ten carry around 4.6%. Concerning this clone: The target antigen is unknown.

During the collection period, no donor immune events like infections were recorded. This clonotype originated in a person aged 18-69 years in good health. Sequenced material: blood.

The CDR3 DNA sequence: TGTGCCAGCAGTTACATCGGGGAGGGCTACACCTTC. It codes for CASSYIGEGYTF. V and J are TRBV6-5 and TRBJ1-2; D gene unclear. This CDR3 is built from 12 residues. V shed 2 bases and J shed 8 bases, with 9 bases lying between them. CDR1 is MNHEY and CDR2 is SVGAGI in the germline V gene.